These 9 T cell receptor beta chains were all obtained from the same sample, sequenced in a study of cytomegalovirus exposure and HLA in healthy donors. A multiplex PCR was run with 60 Vbeta primers and 13 Jbeta primers. Measured with immunoSEQ multiplex PCR; TCRdb has only the in-frame clones, and not every one. Of fewer than 200,000 clones in the sample, roughly four fifths were seen once. The sample taken for sequencing was PBMCs. These receptors originate from a man between 45 and 60 years old in good health and CMV-seropositive.

The chain carries TRBV7-2 and TRBJ2-7; TRBD2 matches at 13 bases. The CDR3 is made up of 18 amino acids. Germline CDR1 is SGHTA and CDR2 is FQGNSA. V was pared by 2 bases and J by 0 bases, with 7 bases of the junction left unmatched. CDR3 sequence reads: CASSLTAGLAGLSYEQYF. CDR3 nucleotides: TGTGCCAGCAGCTTAACGGCGGGACTAGCGGGACTCTCCTACGAGCAGTACTTC.

The chain combines TRBV6-5 with TRBJ2-7; 8 nucleotides match TRBD2. This CDR3 is built from 15 residues. J was trimmed by 2 bases and V by 4 bases; bases with no gene match: 7. The germline V gene has CDR1 MNHEY and CDR2 SVGAGI. This chain's CDR3 is CASSSGAGGTYEQYF. The CDR3 nucleotides read TGTGCCAGCAGTTCAGGGGCGGGAGGTACCTACGAGCAGTACTTC.

CDR3 in amino acids: CASSAGGGVYEQYF. DNA of the CDR3: TGTGCCAGCAGCGCAGGAGGGGGGGTCTACGAGCAGTACTTC. The chain links TRBV9 to TRBJ2-7; possibly TRBD2 for D (7 bases). Germline CDR1 SGDLS, CDR2 YYNGEE. The V and J ends lost 3 bases and 3 bases respectively, with 13 bases between them. This CDR3 is 14 amino acids long.

V is TRBV2 and J is TRBJ2-7; no reliable D call. Per the germline V gene, CDR1 is SNHLY and CDR2 is FYNNEI. The CDR3 spans 12 residues. V gave up 3 bases and J gave up 6 bases, with 9 bases separating them. CDR3 amino acids: CASSDSYREQYF. In nucleotides, the CDR3 is TGTGCCAGCAGTGACAGTTATCGCGAGCAGTACTTC.

A few counts support this clone. This chain's CDR3 is CASSFHLASSYEQYF. The CDR3 DNA reads TGTGCCAGCAGCTTCCACCTAGCAAGCTCCTACGAGCAGTACTTC. This chain uses TRBV7-9 with TRBJ2-7; perhaps TRBD2 as D (5 bases). Germline V gives CDR1 SEHNR, CDR2 FQNEAQ (reference sequence). Trimming removed 3 bases from V and 0 bases from J, with 12 bases in between. The CDR3 is made up of 15 amino acids.

The rearrangement uses TRBV27 and TRBJ2-7; a possible D gene is TRBD1 (6 bases). From germline, CDR1 is MNHEY and CDR2 SMNVEV (reference sequence). The CDR3 is made up of 15 amino acids. V shed 5 bases and J shed 4 bases, with 18 bases lying between them. The CDR3 region is CASSPILQGNYEQYF. DNA for the CDR3: TGTGCCAGCAGTCCCATTTTACAGGGTAATTACGAGCAGTACTTC.

The chain combines TRBV18 with TRBJ2-7; the D is unclear. The length of the CDR3 is 13 residues. Germline-derived CDR1 and CDR2 are KGHSH and LQKENI. With 3 bases removed from V and 3 bases from J, the gap between germline ends came to 9 bases. CDR3 amino acids: CASSPSTDYEQYF. In DNA form, the CDR3 reads TGTGCCAGCTCACCCTCGACTGACTACGAGCAGTACTTC.

This clone is medium-sized in the sample. V gene TRBV6-5 combines with J gene TRBJ1-5, with unresolved D. The CDR3 totals 14 residues. Germline values: CDR1 MNHEY, CDR2 SVGAGI. Between the trimmed V and J ends, which lost 0 bases and 4 bases, there was a span of 7 bases. The CDR3 DNA sequence: TGTGCCAGCAGTTACTCGGCGGGAAATCAGCCCCAGCATTTT. Its protein is CASSYSAGNQPQHF.

The chain couples TRBV7-2 to TRBJ2-5; D perhaps matches TRBD2 (6 bases). Germline V gene lookup returns CDR1 SGHTA and CDR2 FQGNSA. The CDR3 is made up of 13 amino acids. V was shortened by 2 bases and J by 5 bases, with 9 bases between the two germline ends. The CDR3 is CASSLMEGETQYF. CDR3 DNA sequence: TGTGCCAGCAGCTTAATGGAGGGGGAGACCCAGTACTTC.